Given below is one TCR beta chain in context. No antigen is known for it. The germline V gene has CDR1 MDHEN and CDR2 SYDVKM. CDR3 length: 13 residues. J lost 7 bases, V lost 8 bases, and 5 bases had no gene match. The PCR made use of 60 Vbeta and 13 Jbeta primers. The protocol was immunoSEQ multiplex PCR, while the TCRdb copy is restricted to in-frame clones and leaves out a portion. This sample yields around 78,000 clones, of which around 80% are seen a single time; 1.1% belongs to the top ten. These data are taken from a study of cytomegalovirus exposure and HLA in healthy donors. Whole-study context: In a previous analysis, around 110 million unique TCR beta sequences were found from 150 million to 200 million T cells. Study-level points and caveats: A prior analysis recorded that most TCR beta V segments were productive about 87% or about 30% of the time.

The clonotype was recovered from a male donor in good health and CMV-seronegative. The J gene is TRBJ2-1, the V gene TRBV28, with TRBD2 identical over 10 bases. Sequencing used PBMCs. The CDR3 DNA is TGTGCCAGCGGACTAGCGGCGGAGAATGAGCAGTTCTTC. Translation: CASGLAAENEQFF.